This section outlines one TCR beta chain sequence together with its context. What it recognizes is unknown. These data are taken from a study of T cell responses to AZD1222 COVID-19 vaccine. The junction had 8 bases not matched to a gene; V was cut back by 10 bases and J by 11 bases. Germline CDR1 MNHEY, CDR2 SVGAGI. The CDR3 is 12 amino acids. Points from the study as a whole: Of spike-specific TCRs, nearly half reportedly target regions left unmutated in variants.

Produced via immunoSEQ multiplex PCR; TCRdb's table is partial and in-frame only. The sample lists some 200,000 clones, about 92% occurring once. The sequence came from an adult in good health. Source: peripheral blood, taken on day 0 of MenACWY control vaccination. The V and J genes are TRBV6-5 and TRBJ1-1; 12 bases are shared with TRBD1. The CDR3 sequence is CATGGTGGAAFF. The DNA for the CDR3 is TGTGCCACGGGGGGGACAGGGGGCGCCGCTTTCTTT.